These 26 T cell receptor beta chains share one sample of origin, sequenced in a study of blood T cell repertoires in COVID-19. Only in-frame clones appear in the TCRdb table, and some are missing; sequencing was by immunoSEQ multiplex PCR. The repertoire holds 200,000 or so clones, approximately 90% seen once, with roughly 4.2% in the top ten. Material: peripheral blood. The receptors here all came from a man in his forties or fifties with acute or convalescent COVID-19.

The chain is built from TRBV6-1 and TRBJ2-5, with 11 bases that match TRBD2. V dropped 1 base and J dropped 2; count of bases not matched to a gene: 6. CDR1 is MNHNS and CDR2 is SASEGT in the germline V gene. This CDR3 is 17 amino acids long. The CDR3 is CASSEVLSGGAQETQYF. The CDR3 nucleotides read TGTGCCAGCAGTGAAGTACTTAGCGGGGGGGCTCAAGAGACCCAGTACTTC.

The chain carries TRBV11-2 and TRBJ2-7, with a tentative D call TRBD1 (5 bases). CDR3 size: 15 residues. The ends were cut back, 1 base at V and 7 bases at J, with 17 bases in the middle. CDR1 is SGHAT and CDR2 is FQNNGV in the germline V gene. The CDR3: CASSLVYGRATEQYF. CDR3 DNA sequence: TGTGCCAGCAGCTTAGTTTACGGCAGGGCAACAGAGCAGTACTTC.

The rearrangement links TRBV6-6 to TRBJ1-4, with 7 nucleotides matching TRBD1. CDR3 length: 14 residues. Trimming cost V 5 bases and J 4 bases; bases outside gene matches: 4. The germline V gene has CDR1 MNHNY and CDR2 SVGAGI (reference sequence). The CDR3 coding sequence is TGTGCCAGCAGTGACCGGGACAGTAATGAAAAACTGTTTTTT. The encoded protein is CASSDRDSNEKLFF.

The chain is built from TRBV5-1 and TRBJ1-1, with 7 bases fitting TRBD1. This CDR3 is 15 amino acids long. Trimming removed 7 bases from V and 0 bases from J; junction bases left unmatched: 9. Germline V gene lookup returns CDR1 SGHRS and CDR2 YFSETQ. CDR3 sequence reads: CASGEAGGLNTEAFF. As DNA, the CDR3 is TGCGCCAGCGGGGAGGCAGGGGGTCTGAACACTGAAGCTTTCTTT.

The chain is built from TRBV7-8 and TRBJ2-2; possibly TRBD1 for D (5 bases). The V gene's germline CDR1 is SGHVS and CDR2 FQNEAQ. CDR3 size: 16 residues. Trimming cost V 4 bases and J 5 bases, with 17 bases left between them. The CDR3 sequence is CASSSAPLTATGELFF. The CDR3 nucleotides read TGTGCCAGCAGCTCCGCCCCCCTGACAGCGACCGGGGAGCTGTTTTTT. Based on the CDR3 plus reference TRBV7-8 and TRBJ2-2, the full variable domain is GAGVSQSPRYKVAKRGQDVALRCDPISGHVSLFWYQQALGQGPEFLTYFQNEAQLDKSGLPSDRFFAERPEGSVSTLKIQRTQQEDSAVYLCASSSAPLTATGELFFGEGSRLTVL.

The V and J genes are TRBV3-1 (or the pseudogene TRBV3-2) and TRBJ1-4, with 7 bases fitting TRBD1. Germline CDR1 and CDR2: LGHDT and YNNKEL (reference sequence). The V gene end was trimmed by 3 bases and the J gene end by 14 bases; junction bases not matched to a gene: 6. This CDR3 spans 12 amino acids. Here the CDR3 DNA reads TGTGCCAGCAGCCACGTCCAACAGGGGCTGTTTTTT. Residues: CASSHVQQGLFF.

This clone was seen only once. The rearrangement joins TRBV10-3 to TRBJ1-1; weak D call: TRBD1 (5 bases). Per the germline V gene, CDR1 is ENHRY and CDR2 is SYGVKD. The CDR3 covers 14 residues. Trimming pared 8 bases from V and 1 base from J, leaving 14 bases between. CDR3 sequence: CAISLGGANTEAFF. DNA of the CDR3: TGTGCCATCTCTCTGGGGGGAGCGAACACTGAAGCTTTCTTT.

This clone was observed a single time. This chain joins TRBV24-1 and TRBJ2-1; 8 bases map to TRBD1. This CDR3 is built from 15 residues. The germline V gene has CDR1 KGHDR and CDR2 SFDVKD. The junction had 0 bases not matched to a gene; V was cut back by 3 bases and J by 0 bases. The CDR3 spells CATSDTGGSYNEQFF. CDR3 bases: TGTGCCACCAGTGATACAGGGGGCTCCTACAATGAGCAGTTCTTC.

V usage is TRBV7-9 and J usage is TRBJ2-5, with TRBD1 matching 8 bases. The V gene end was trimmed by 0 bases and the J gene end by 2 bases; junction bases not matched to a gene: 5. Germline V lookup: CDR1 SEHNR, CDR2 FQNEAQ (reference sequence). The CDR3 is made up of 16 amino acids. In DNA, the CDR3 is TGTGCCAGCAGCTTAGCGGGACAGGTACGGCAAGAGACCCAGTACTTC. This gives the protein CASSLAGQVRQETQYF.

This rearrangement joins TRBV19 to TRBJ1-5; D possibly corresponds to TRBD1 (6 bases). The CDR3 is 16 amino acids. The V and J ends lost 5 bases and 2 bases respectively, with 16 bases between them. The germline CDR1 and CDR2 sequences are LNHDA and SQIVND (reference sequence). The CDR3 DNA is TGTGCCAGTAGTCCCAGAAACAGGGATGGCAATCAGCCCCAGCATTTT. Translating gives CASSPRNRDGNQPQHF.

V usage is TRBV4-2 and J usage is TRBJ2-5; 15 nucleotides line up with TRBD2. This CDR3 is built from 18 residues. V shed 4 bases, J shed 1 base, and the junction held 7 bases outside the gene matches. Germline V gives CDR1 LGHNA, CDR2 YNFKEQ. In DNA form, the CDR3 reads TGTGCCAGCAGCCGGGGACTAGCGGGGGGCCAGATCCAAGAGACCCAGTACTTC. It codes for CASSRGLAGGQIQETQYF.

This clone is a singleton in its sample. The V gene is TRBV19, the J gene TRBJ2-2; 8 positions match TRBD1. Per germline, CDR1 LNHDA and CDR2 SQIVND (reference sequence). CDR3 length: 12 amino acids. The ends lost 10 bases at V and 6 bases at J; junction bases unmatched: 4. The CDR3 region is CATNRGAGELFF. DNA of the CDR3: TGTGCCACCAACAGGGGGGCCGGGGAGCTGTTTTTT.

This clone appeared a single time. V gene TRBV5-1 combines with J gene TRBJ2-2; TRBD1 might be the D (5 bases). V lost 3 bases, J lost 1 base, and 7 bases lay in between. The CDR3 sequence is 14 residues long. CDR1 and CDR2 (germline): SGHRS, YFSETQ. The CDR3 DNA follows: TGCGCCAGCAGCTCAGGACAGAACACCGGGGAGCTGTTTTTT. This gives the protein CASSSGQNTGELFF. The whole variable domain, filled in from reference TRBV5-1 and TRBJ2-2, reads KAGVTQTPRYLIKTRGQQVTLSCSPISGHRSVSWYQQTPGQGLQFLFEYFSETQRNKGNFPGRFSGRQFSNSRSEMNVSTLELGDSALYLCASSSGQNTGELFFGEGSRLTVL.

This clone came up once. The gene calls are TRBV6-5 and TRBJ1-1; tentatively, D is TRBD1 (6 bases). Trimming stripped 0 bases from V and 2 bases from J, with 13 bases between. The CDR3 has 16 residues. CDR1 and CDR2 (germline): MNHEY, SVGAGI. The CDR3 is CASSYSAGAENTEAFF. The CDR3 bases are TGTGCCAGCAGTTACTCTGCGGGGGCAGAAAACACTGAAGCTTTCTTT.

The V gene is TRBV7-6, the J gene TRBJ2-2; TRBD1 matches 11 bases. Germline lookup yields CDR1 SGHVS and CDR2 FNYEAQ. There are 15 residues in the CDR3. The chain's CDR3 is CAFGQGARNTGELFF. The CDR3, as DNA: TGTGCATTCGGACAGGGGGCACGGAACACCGGGGAGCTGTTTTTT.

This rearrangement joins TRBV27 to TRBJ1-2, with D unclear. This CDR3 is built from 14 residues. Germline loops: CDR1 MNHEY, CDR2 SMNVEV (reference sequence). V lost 0 bases to trimming and J lost 7 bases, with 12 bases between them. The CDR3 DNA follows: TGTGCCAGCAGTTTATCGTCGGGATCTGCTGGCTACACCTTC. Its translation is CASSLSSGSAGYTF.

The chain employs TRBV4-2 and TRBJ1-2; 8 nucleotides align to TRBD1. The CDR3 spans 16 residues. V dropped 5 bases and J dropped 1; count of bases not matched to a gene: 9. CDR1 is LGHNA, CDR2 YNFKEQ, per germline. The CDR3 here is CASSTWTGIGNYGYTF. The CDR3 DNA sequence: TGTGCCAGCAGCACTTGGACAGGGATAGGTAACTATGGCTACACCTTC.

The gene calls are TRBV5-6 and TRBJ1-5; 9 positions agree with TRBD1. Per germline, CDR1 SGHDT and CDR2 YYEEEE. The CDR3 contains 15 residues. V shed 4 bases and J 5 bases; nucleotides not matched to a gene: 7. The CDR3 region is CASSHRGLRDQPQHF. The CDR3 DNA is TGTGCCAGCAGCCACAGGGGGCTCAGGGATCAGCCCCAGCATTTT.

V gene TRBV5-1 combines with J gene TRBJ1-2, with D unresolved. V was trimmed by 0 bases and J by 1 base, leaving 7 bases between them. CDR1 SGHRS and CDR2 YFSETQ come from the germline V gene. This CDR3 is built from 14 residues. The CDR3 spells CASSLAVDNYGYTF. CDR3 DNA sequence: TGCGCCAGCAGCTTGGCGGTCGATAACTATGGCTACACCTTC.

The gene calls are TRBV18 and TRBJ1-2; 8 bases align to TRBD1. The CDR3 totals 17 residues. V lost 0 bases and J lost 0; bases outside the gene matches: 6. CDR1 is KGHSH, CDR2 LQKENI, per germline. DNA of the CDR3: TGTGCCAGCTCACCACCTGGTGGACAGGGTTCTAACTATGGCTACACCTTC. It translates to CASSPPGGQGSNYGYTF.

The chain joins TRBV2 to TRBJ2-7, with D unclear. Trimming pared 4 bases from V and 2 bases from J, leaving 9 bases between. The CDR3 sequence is 13 residues long. Germline CDR1 is SNHLY and CDR2 is FYNNEI. The CDR3 coding sequence is TGTGCCAGCAGTGGTCGGCTAGCCTACGAGCAGTACTTC. The encoded protein is CASSGRLAYEQYF.

V usage is TRBV9 and J usage is TRBJ2-1; TRBD1 might be the D (6 bases). Trimming shortened V by 0 bases and J by 2 bases, and 9 bases separated the two germline ends. CDR1 is SGDLS and CDR2 is YYNGEE in the germline V gene. The CDR3 has 15 amino acids. Written as DNA, the CDR3 is TGTGCCAGCAGCGTAGGGGGGCAGGCCTACAATGAGCAGTTCTTC. Translated, it gives CASSVGGQAYNEQFF.

The genes are TRBV4-1 and TRBJ1-5; D gene unclear. The V and J ends lost 0 bases and 4 bases respectively, with 13 bases between them. In germline, CDR1 is MGHRA, CDR2 YSYEKL. This CDR3 is built from 16 residues. DNA for the CDR3: TGCGCCAGCAGCCAAGATACGGGAAAAGGGAATCAGCCCCAGCATTTT. This codes for CASSQDTGKGNQPQHF.

This clone was counted between two and nine times. The chain joins TRBV6-6 to TRBJ1-5, with D possibly TRBD1 on 6 matching bases. This CDR3 is built from 13 residues. The V end lost 6 bases, the J end lost 7 bases, and 13 bases lay between the germline ends. Germline CDR1 is MNHNY and CDR2 is SVGAGI (reference sequence). CDR3 DNA: TGTGCCAGCAGCGACAGGCGTGAGCAGCCCCAGCATTTT. This encodes CASSDRREQPQHF.

The chain combines TRBV9 with TRBJ2-7; D is possibly TRBD1 (7 bases). Trimming took 4 bases from V and 0 from J, leaving 14 bases between them. CDR1 SGDLS and CDR2 YYNGEE come from the germline V gene. The CDR3 covers 15 residues. The CDR3 DNA follows: TGTGCCAGCAGCTACGGCGGGACAGTCTCCTACGAGCAGTACTTC. Translated: CASSYGGTVSYEQYF.

The chain employs TRBV30 and TRBJ1-1; D unresolved. CDR3 size: 13 residues. In germline, CDR1 is GTSNPN, CDR2 SVGIG (reference sequence). V gave up 0 bases and J gave up 1 base, with 6 bases separating them. CDR3 nucleotide sequence: TGTGCCTGGAGTGTAATTCAGAACACTGAAGCTTTCTTT. Translated: CAWSVIQNTEAFF.